One sample yielded the 9 T cell receptor beta chains listed below, sequenced in a study of cytomegalovirus exposure and HLA in healthy donors. Use of 60 Vbeta and 13 Jbeta primers characterized the PCR. Using immunoSEQ multiplex PCR, the repertoire was profiled, and TCRdb retains in-frame clones only, with some absent. The table includes about 250,000 clones, under 80% detected once. The specimen sequenced was PBMCs. The receptors derive from a female donor in good health and CMV-seronegative.

This chain links TRBV5-5 with TRBJ2-3; 16 nucleotides agree with TRBD2. Germline values: CDR1 SGHKS, CDR2 YYEKEE (reference sequence). V was pared by 4 bases and J by 5 bases, with 10 bases of the junction left unmatched. The CDR3 is made up of 18 amino acids. CDR3 sequence (DNA): TGTGCCAGCAGCGGGGGACTAGCGGGAGGGCCCGGGGGAGATACGCAGTATTTT. Translation gives CASSGGLAGGPGGDTQYF.

The chain recombines TRBV5-1 with TRBJ2-2, with TRBD2 identical over 11 bases. Looked up from germline, CDR1 is SGHRS and CDR2 is YFSETQ. This CDR3 has 16 residues. The V gene end was trimmed by 1 base and the J gene end by 4 bases; junction bases not matched to a gene: 3. The CDR3 bases are TGCGCCAGCAGCTTGTACACTAGCGGGAGCACCGGGGAGCTGTTTTTT. Residues: CASSLYTSGSTGELFF.

J is TRBJ2-1 and V is TRBV20-1; no firm D call. V lost 5 bases to trimming and J lost 3 bases, with 5 bases between them. The CDR3 has 11 amino acids. The V gene's germline CDR1 is DFQATT and CDR2 SNEGSKA (reference sequence). CDR3 sequence: CSAVYYNEQFF. CDR3 coding DNA: TGCAGTGCTGTTTACTACAATGAGCAGTTCTTC.

This chain connects TRBV27 to TRBJ2-7; unclear D gene. V was pared by 4 bases and J by 3 bases, with 13 bases between. CDR3 size: 14 residues. From germline, CDR1 is MNHEY and CDR2 SMNVEV (reference sequence). The CDR3 DNA follows: TGTGCCAGCAGTTCAAGGCTAGGAGTCTACGAGCAGTACTTC. Translated: CASSSRLGVYEQYF.

The rearrangement joins TRBV7-8 to TRBJ2-3; D is perhaps TRBD2 (6 bases). Trimming took off 1 base at V and 3 bases at J, with 11 bases between the two ends. Germline assignment: CDR1 SGHVS and CDR2 FQNEAQ. CDR3 length equals 15 residues. This chain's CDR3 is CASSLGRGRTDTQYF. CDR3 coding DNA: TGTGCCAGCAGCTTAGGGAGGGGTCGGACAGATACGCAGTATTTT.

This chain connects TRBV28 to TRBJ2-7; 7 nucleotides line up with TRBD2. V shed 4 bases, J shed 4 bases, and the junction held 16 bases outside the gene matches. CDR1 is MDHEN and CDR2 is SYDVKM in the germline V gene. This CDR3 region has 17 residues. CDR3 protein: CASSYRIASGVRYEQYF. CDR3 nucleotides: TGTGCCAGCAGTTATCGTATCGCTAGCGGCGTTCGATACGAGCAGTACTTC.

The chain carries TRBV28 and TRBJ1-2, with TRBD1 as a possible D gene (6 bases). Trimming cost V 3 bases and J 3 bases, with 11 bases left between them. From germline, CDR1 is MDHEN and CDR2 SYDVKM. This CDR3 is built from 14 residues. Here the CDR3 reads CASSFPDRYYGYTF. The DNA of the CDR3 is TGTGCCAGCAGTTTCCCTGACAGGTACTATGGCTACACCTTC.

Regarding this clone: The junction and the germline gene differ at one end; a read error may be behind it. The chain joins TRBV27 to TRBJ2-7; 9 nucleotides agree with TRBD1. The CDR3 runs 15 residues. CDR1 and CDR2 from the germline V gene are MNHEY and SMNVEV (reference sequence). The CDR3 here is CASRLYGTGTYEQYF. The CDR3 DNA follows: TGTGCCAGCAGATTATACGGGACAGGGACCTACGAGCAGTACTTC.

In this sample, this clone turned up a few times. The genes are TRBV9 and TRBJ2-3; 9 bases agree with TRBD2. The ends lost 3 bases at V and 1 base at J; junction bases unmatched: 3. This CDR3 is built from 15 residues. CDR1 is SGDLS, CDR2 YYNGEE, per germline. The CDR3 sequence is CASSERLAGTDTQYF. The CDR3 nucleotides are TGTGCCAGCAGCGAACGACTAGCGGGCACAGATACGCAGTATTTT.